This TCR beta chain was sequenced for a study of blood T cell repertoires in COVID-19. As for the study in general: COVID-19 samples collected from the United States, Italy and Spain covered acute and convalescent phases. The analysed material was cDNA or gDNA that came from T cells, B-cell-depleted T cells, or PBMCs.

Original data processing: Amplification of reference gene primers provided the estimated nucleated cell counts. Measured with immunoSEQ multiplex PCR; TCRdb has only the in-frame clones, and not every one. V and J calls and clone size are given by that table; D and trimming were obtained from the DNA. This table holds tens of thousands of clones, roughly 85% found once. The trim removed 4 bases at V and 2 bases at J, leaving 7 bases unmatched. CDR3 size: 15 residues. The V gene's germline CDR1 is LNHDA and CDR2 SQIVND (reference sequence). Source material: peripheral blood. The gene calls are TRBV19 and TRBJ1-2; 7 positions match TRBD1. The source is a human donor in a cohort sampled during active COVID-19. This chain's CDR3 is CASSSQGQTNYGYTF. Written as DNA, the CDR3 is TGTGCCAGTAGTAGTCAGGGACAGACAAACTATGGCTACACCTTC.